This TCR beta chain was found in a study of blood T cells in healthy people across ages (dated by TCRdb to 2015 to 2017). A note on the overall study: Template switching captured roughly one uniquely barcoded TCR beta cDNA molecule per two T cells in model experiments. The study measured age-related changes in TCR beta repertoire diversity using deep sequencing normalized with unique cDNA molecular identifiers. Using the same blood draw, the study looked at two additional independent replicas of 1 million unique cDNA reads for two donors, one aged 18 to 30 and the other aged 80 or older. To avoid experimental bias, donors of different ages were spread randomly across the sequencing lanes. The donors were split into four age groups: young (average 16 years), middle-aged (over 35), aged (about 62) and long-lived (about 82).

General conclusions and limits of the study: Because donor CMV infection status was unknown, age-related changes in expanded clonotypes were potentially confounded. Bulk unsorted PBMC profiling prevented conclusive comparison of naive and antigen-experienced compartments. As age increased, observed TCR beta diversity per million T cells dropped in a roughly linear way, and a significant reduction was already evident by age roughly 40. Estimates of total diversity based on one million sequenced T cells were considered lower bounds and underestimates. The long-lived group showed more naive CD4+ T cells, fewer expanded clones and increased TCR diversity than the aged group, suggesting age selection. There was a strong correlation between observed TCR beta diversity and the percentage of naive T cells measured by flow cytometry.

Preparation of the library involved 5' RACE. The instrument given in TCRdb is Illumina HiSeq 2500. A second PCR of roughly 6 to 11 cycles was run with a J-beta primer mix and a sample-barcoded 5' primer. Each TCR beta cDNA molecule received a unique molecular identifier from a template-switch 5' adaptor carrying 12 random nucleotides. At least 2.5 million CDR3-containing paired-end reads were obtained from each sample. The Mint cDNA synthesis kit, primed by a TRBC-specific oligonucleotide, was used to synthesize first-strand cDNA from all RNA. After uracil-DNA glycosylase treatment, a first 18-cycle PCR used universal primers M1SS and BC2_uni_R on all cDNA. The study's own analysis went as follows. For normalization, 1 million high-quality reads, each with a distinct molecular identifier, were randomly selected from each sample. Instead of being binned into consensus sequences, reads with shared molecular identifiers were discarded. MiTCR, run with a Q25 quality threshold and the strictest error-elimination algorithm, handled CDR3 identification, clonotype clustering and error correction. Lower-bound total TCR beta diversity was estimated with a nonparametric unseen species model using Euler transformation. Clones were called with MiXCR by TCRdb after fastp trimmed the public reads at Q25, and only in-frame beta chains were retained. Rows with one shared CDR3 protein collapse into an entry with the most common genes and DNA. TCRdb's processing, not the authors' own work, is the source of the V and J calls. Counted in this sample were around 1.7 million distinct CDR3 sequences; roughly 27% of them appeared once. The top ten constitute more than 6% of the sample.

At the junction V is shortened by 2 bases and J by 6 bases; bases outside the gene matches: 7. From the cysteine up to the phenylalanine, the CDR3 has a length of 15 residues. Of all the DNA, just the CDR3 is kept, 45 bases in frame from base 1. CDR1 and CDR2 are read off the germline V gene (reference sequence) as SGHNT and YYREEE. This clonotype was observed a handful of times. Its antigen remains undetermined. One base away there is no much larger clone; base qualities are not given. Systemically healthy Caucasian individuals from Russia, some 40 in total and aged about 6 to 90 years, were included as donors. Around 9.9 milliliters of peripheral blood were collected from each donor into EDTA-treated Vacutainer tubes. Ficoll-Paque density-gradient centrifugation was used to isolate PBMCs, with at least 7 million obtained per sample. Total RNA was extracted from PBMCs with Trizol reagent, with at least 5.5 micrograms obtained per sample. For every donor, an aliquot of PBMCs went through flow cytometry to measure the percentages of naive CD45RAhigh/CD27high T cells.

The sequence was obtained from a woman aged 25-40 years in good health. This chain is built from TRBV5-4 and TRBJ2-3; a stretch of 9 junction bases matches TRBD2. What was sequenced was blood. The CDR3 region: CASSFGGGGADTQYF. The nucleotide sequence is given as TGTGCCAGCAGCTTTGGTGGCGGGGGGGCCGATACGCAGTATTTT.